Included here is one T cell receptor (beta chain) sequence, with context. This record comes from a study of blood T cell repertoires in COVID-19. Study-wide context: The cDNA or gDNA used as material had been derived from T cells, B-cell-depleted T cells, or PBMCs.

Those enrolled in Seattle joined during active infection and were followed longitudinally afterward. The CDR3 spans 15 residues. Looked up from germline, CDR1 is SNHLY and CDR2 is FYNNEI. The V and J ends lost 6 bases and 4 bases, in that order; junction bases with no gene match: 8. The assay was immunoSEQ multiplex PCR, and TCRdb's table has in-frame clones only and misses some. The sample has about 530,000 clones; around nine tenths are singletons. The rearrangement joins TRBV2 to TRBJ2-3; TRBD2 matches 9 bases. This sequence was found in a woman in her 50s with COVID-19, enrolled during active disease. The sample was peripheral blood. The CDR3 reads CASRARGGRADTQYF. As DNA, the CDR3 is TGTGCCAGCAGAGCGCGGGGGGGCCGGGCAGATACGCAGTATTTT. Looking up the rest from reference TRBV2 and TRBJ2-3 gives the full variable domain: EPEVTQTPSHQVTQMGQEVILRCVPISNHLYFYWYRQILGQKVEFLVSFYNNEISEKSEIFDDQFSVERPDGSNFTLKIRSTKLEDSAMYFCASRARGGRADTQYFGPGTRLTVL.